A selection of T cell receptor beta chains follows, all from one sample in a study of PD-L1 blockade in urothelial cancer. The table came from immunoSEQ multiplex PCR; TCRdb's copy has only in-frame clones and leaves some out. The table includes over 100,000 clones, 80% to 95% detected once. Sequenced material: PBMCs, taken around atezolizumab (anti-PD-L1) treatment. Receptors were obtained from a man between 60 and 75 years old with urothelial cancer. Both conserved end residues are part of each CDR3. Each record gives: J gene, D gene, V gene, clone size, CDR3 protein, CDR3 DNA. A D gene is named only where the DNA matches it firmly. Only some rows state a clone size, as once, few, many or a class for expanded clones.

TRBJ2-3 TRBD2 TRBV7-3 - CASSPGTSATQYF TGTGCCAGCAGCCCCGGGACTAGCGCTACGCAGTATTTT
TRBJ2-3 - TRBV5-1 - CASSLGTVPADTQYF TGCGCCAGCAGCTTGGGTACGGTCCCCGCAGATACGCAGTATTTT
TRBJ2-1 - TRBV18 - CASSRRVFDEQFF TGTGCCAGCTCACGGAGGGTATTCGATGAGCAGTTCTTC
TRBJ2-3 TRBD1 TRBV5-1 - CASSLGTVTDTQYF TGCGCCAGCAGCTTAGGGACAGTTACAGATACGCAGTATTTT
TRBJ1-5 TRBD1 TRBV27 - CASSAWTGGGSPQHF TGTGCCAGCAGTGCTTGGACAGGGGGCGGATCGCCCCAGCATTTT
TRBJ2-5 TRBD2 TRBV9 - CASSRGGQETQYF TGTGCCAGCAGCCGGGGGGGTCAAGAGACCCAGTACTTC
TRBJ2-5 TRBD2 TRBV28 - CASSPNYGPRGEGLETQYF TGTGCCAGCAGCCCGAACTATGGGCCCCGGGGGGAGGGACTGGAGACCCAGTACTTC
TRBJ1-3 TRBD1 TRBV10-1 - CASRKRLPGQGFHSGNTIYF TGCGCCAGCAGGAAACGGCTACCGGGACAGGGATTCCACTCTGGAAACACCATATATTTT
TRBJ1-2 - TRBV28 - CASSLLGSNYGYTF TGTGCCAGCAGTTTACTGGGGAGTAACTATGGCTACACCTTC
TRBJ2-3 - TRBV9 - CASSQSHTDTQYF TGTGCCAGCAGCCAAAGCCACACAGATACGCAGTATTTT
TRBJ2-1 - TRBV11-2 - CASSPRIGWAGYNEQFF TGTGCCAGCAGCCCCCGCATCGGCTGGGCGGGGTACAATGAGCAGTTCTTC
TRBJ1-4 - TRBV9 once CASSVGTHGDEKLFF TGTGCCAGCAGCGTAGGAACCCACGGGGATGAAAAACTGTTTTTT
TRBJ2-7 TRBD1 TRBV5-1 - CASSQVGQGAYEQYF TGCGCCAGCAGTCAGGTGGGACAGGGGGCGTACGAGCAGTACTTC
TRBJ1-4 - TRBV7-8 - CASSLARVVGEKLFF TGTGCCAGCAGCTTAGCGCGGGTTGTAGGTGAAAAACTGTTTTTT
TRBJ2-5 TRBD2 TRBV28 - CASSASGGLVETQYF TGTGCCAGCAGTGCTAGCGGGGGACTTGTAGAGACCCAGTACTTC
TRBJ1-1 TRBD1 TRBV7-3 - CASSPSGGYTEAFF TGTGCCAGCAGCCCCTCAGGGGGGTACACTGAAGCTTTCTTT
TRBJ1-2 TRBD1 TRBV6-4 - CASSAQTGGNYGYTF TGTGCCAGCAGTGCCCAGACAGGGGGGAACTATGGCTACACCTTC
TRBJ2-7 TRBD1 TRBV28 - CASRSEGRGPYEQYF TGTGCCAGCAGGTCAGAAGGCAGGGGGCCCTACGAGCAGTACTTC
TRBJ2-7 TRBD1 TRBV23-1 once CASKDGTGGRTEQYF TGCGCCAGCAAAGACGGGACAGGGGGCCGCACCGAGCAGTACTTC
TRBJ2-5 TRBD2 TRBV4-2 - CASSQDVSGGAVAQYF TGTGCCAGCAGCCAAGATGTTAGCGGGGGGGCGGTAGCCCAGTACTTC
TRBJ2-5 TRBD2 TRBV6-1 - CASSEVAGVQETQYF TGTGCCAGCAGTGAAGTAGCGGGGGTTCAAGAGACCCAGTACTTC
TRBJ2-2 TRBD1 TRBV7-6 - CASSPRDRGNTGELFF TGTGCCAGCAGCCCACGGGACAGGGGAAACACCGGGGAGCTGTTTTTT
TRBJ1-4 - TRBV5-1 - CASSSNQPGDEKLFF TGCGCCAGCAGCTCCAACCAGCCGGGGGATGAAAAACTGTTTTTT
TRBJ2-1 TRBD2 TRBV5-5 - CASSLDGSGGSYNEQFF TGTGCCAGCAGCCTTGACGGTAGCGGGGGGTCTTACAATGAGCAGTTCTTC
TRBJ1-1 TRBD1 TRBV5-1 - CASSRDRLNTEAFF TGCGCCAGCAGCCGGGACAGGCTGAACACTGAAGCTTTCTTT
TRBJ1-2 TRBD1 TRBV4-3 - CASSQGTGGEGYTF TGCGCCAGCAGCCAAGGGACAGGGGGCGAGGGCTACACCTTC
TRBJ2-1 - TRBV7-2 - CASSLSRGKHNEQFF TGTGCCAGCAGCTTATCCCGGGGGAAACACAATGAGCAGTTCTTC
TRBJ2-1 TRBD2 TRBV4-2 - CASSQEGTSGPNEQFF TGTGCCAGCAGCCAAGAAGGGACTAGCGGGCCCAATGAGCAGTTCTTC
TRBJ2-5 TRBD2 TRBV9 once CASSQGTSGGAWEETQYF TGTGCCAGCAGCCAAGGGACTAGCGGGGGGGCCTGGGAGGAGACCCAGTACTTC
TRBJ2-3 - TRBV7-6 - CASSLDVAQRVTDTQYF TGTGCCAGCAGCTTAGACGTTGCTCAGCGGGTCACAGATACGCAGTATTTT
TRBJ2-3 TRBD2 TRBV4-3 - CASSQGGLAGVPDTQYF TGCGCCAGCAGCCAAGGTGGACTAGCGGGAGTACCAGATACGCAGTATTTT
TRBJ1-1 TRBD1 TRBV7-2 - CASSLVGTGGEAFF TGTGCCAGCAGCTTAGTGGGGACAGGCGGTGAAGCTTTCTTT
TRBJ2-1 TRBD2 TRBV2 - CASMPLGGGYNEQFF TGTGCCAGCATGCCCCTGGGGGGGGGTTACAATGAGCAGTTCTTC
TRBJ2-6 - TRBV19 once CASSILRGWFSGANVLTF TGTGCCAGTAGTATCTTACGGGGTTGGTTCTCTGGGGCCAACGTCCTGACTTTC
TRBJ2-2 TRBD2 TRBV5-1 - CASSLGASGNTGELFF TGCGCCAGCAGCTTGGGGGCTAGCGGCAACACCGGGGAGCTGTTTTTT
TRBJ2-3 - TRBV7-2 - CASSSDAPSADTQYF TGTGCCAGCAGCTCCGACGCCCCGAGCGCAGATACGCAGTATTTT
TRBJ1-4 TRBD1 TRBV6-6 - CASREQGINEKLFF TGTGCCAGCAGGGAACAGGGGATTAATGAAAAACTGTTTTTT
TRBJ2-1 - TRBV11-3 - CASSLGGGVSYNEQFF TGTGCCAGCAGCTTAGGCGGCGGGGTCTCCTACAATGAGCAGTTCTTC
TRBJ2-3 TRBD1 TRBV4-3 once CASSQEAPRDLTGGSTDTQYF TGCGCCAGCAGCCAAGAGGCCCCCCGGGACTTAACAGGGGGGTCCACAGATACGCAGTATTTT
TRBJ2-3 TRBD2 TRBV15 - CATRVAGGTDTQYF TGTGCCACCAGGGTAGCGGGGGGCACAGATACGCAGTATTTT
TRBJ1-2 - TRBV19 - CASSIPQTVTSYTF TGTGCCAGTAGTATCCCCCAGACAGTTACGAGCTACACCTTC
TRBJ2-7 - TRBV4-1 - CASSQDKALGSEQYF TGCGCCAGCAGCCAAGATAAAGCCCTGGGCAGCGAGCAGTACTTC
TRBJ1-1 - TRBV11-2 - CASSRNMNTEAFF TGTGCCAGTTCTAGAAACATGAACACTGAAGCTTTCTTT
TRBJ2-1 - TRBV18 - CASSPVQGRVEQFF TGTGCCAGCTCACCCGTCCAGGGAAGGGTTGAGCAGTTCTTC
TRBJ2-7 TRBD2 TRBV15 few CATSRDYLAGGPSSHEQYF TGTGCCACCAGCAGAGATTATCTAGCGGGGGGGCCTAGTTCCCACGAGCAGTACTTC
TRBJ2-3 - TRBV2 - CASSSTTGDTQYF TGTGCCAGCAGTTCCACAACAGGCGATACGCAGTATTTT
TRBJ2-5 - TRBV9 - CASSVGGPQYF TGTGCCAGCAGCGTAGGAGGGCCCCAGTACTTC
TRBJ2-7 - TRBV27 - CASSLSTRRHYEQYF TGTGCCAGCAGTTTATCTACGCGCAGACACTACGAGCAGTACTTC
TRBJ2-3 - TRBV14 - CASSPGLNTDTQYF TGTGCCAGCAGCCCGGGACTCAACACAGATACGCAGTATTTT
TRBJ1-3 - TRBV6-1 - CASSEKSRSGNTIYF TGTGCCAGCAGTGAAAAAAGTAGATCTGGAAACACCATATATTTT
TRBJ2-7 TRBD2 TRBV23-1 - CASRTSGGGGYEQYF TGCGCCAGCAGGACTAGCGGGGGCGGGGGGTACGAGCAGTACTTC
TRBJ2-2 - TRBV7-2 - CASSFSASNTGELFF TGTGCCAGCAGCTTCTCAGCGAGTAACACCGGGGAGCTGTTTTTT
TRBJ2-7 TRBD2 TRBV7-2 - CASSATGTSGLEQYF TGTGCCAGCAGCGCGACCGGGACTAGCGGTCTGGAGCAGTACTTC